The next 16 T cell receptor beta chains were all read from a single sample in a study of graft-versus-host responses after intestinal transplantation. Antigen specificity for these receptors is unknown. The assay was immunoSEQ multiplex PCR, and TCRdb's table has in-frame clones only and misses some. The sample consists of 90,000 to 150,000 clones, 95% of them appearing once. The starting material was unstimulated CD8+ T cells sorted from spleen or lymph node cells, obtained before intestinal transplant. The receptors shown here come from a human donor who received an intestinal transplant.

This rearrangement joins TRBV18 to TRBJ1-5; TRBD1 agrees at 11 bases. CDR1 and CDR2 (germline): KGHSH, LQKENI. After removal of 2 bases from V and 6 bases from J, the junction contained 3 bases not matched to a gene. CDR3 size: 15 residues. The CDR3 region is CASSPMDRGLQPQHF. CDR3 coding DNA: TGTGCCAGCTCACCAATGGACAGGGGGCTTCAGCCCCAGCATTTT.

Written as DNA, the CDR3 is TGTGCCAGTAGTATGGGTTGGCAGGACAGTGAGGGCCCTAATCAGCCCCAGCATTTT. It is translated as CASSMGWQDSEGPNQPQHF. This chain connects TRBV19 to TRBJ1-5; TRBD1 is a possible D gene (6 bases). There are 19 residues in the CDR3. The germline V gene has CDR1 LNHDA and CDR2 SQIVND (reference sequence). Trimming pared 3 bases from V and 4 bases from J, leaving 25 bases between.

This chain links TRBV4-1 with TRBJ1-2; D remains unclear. The CDR3 extends over 14 amino acids. Per the germline V gene, CDR1 is MGHRA and CDR2 is YSYEKL. Deletions cut 5 bases from V and 0 bases from J, with 10 bases between. The CDR3: CASSSDGSNYGYTF. CDR3 in DNA: TGCGCCAGCAGCTCGGACGGCTCTAACTATGGCTACACCTTC.

The chain carries TRBV15 and TRBJ2-5; either TRBD1 or TRBD2 may supply D (6 bases each). Germline V gives CDR1 LNHNV, CDR2 YYDKDF (reference sequence). V lost 1 base and J 11 bases, leaving 11 bases between the germline ends. This CDR3 has 12 residues. CDR3 amino acids: CATSRGQAGQYF. CDR3 nucleotides: TGTGCCACCAGCAGAGGACAGGCGGGGCAGTACTTC.

V is TRBV6-5 and J is TRBJ2-5; possible D gene TRBD2, 6 bases. The CDR3 sequence is 14 residues long. CDR1 MNHEY and CDR2 SVGAGI come from the germline V gene. V lost 2 bases, J lost 0 bases, and 7 bases lay in between. The CDR3 loop reads CASSYGGDQETQYF. The CDR3 bases are TGTGCCAGCAGTTACGGCGGGGACCAAGAGACCCAGTACTTC.

This chain links TRBV7-9 with TRBJ2-7; D uncertain. Germline-derived CDR1 and CDR2 are SEHNR and FQNEAQ (reference sequence). The V end was cut by 2 bases, the J end by 0 bases, with 14 bases between. CDR3 length: 16 residues. In DNA form, the CDR3 reads TGTGCCAGCAGCTTATCCCCGACACAGAACTCCTACGAGCAGTACTTC. Amino acids: CASSLSPTQNSYEQYF.

About this clone: One end of the junction is discordant with germline, which a read error may explain. The gene calls are TRBV6-4 and TRBJ1-1; no reliable D call. The CDR3 loop spans 11 amino acids. The germline V gene has CDR1 MRHNA and CDR2 SNTAGT. The CDR3 region has the DNA TGTGCCAGCAGTGAAGGAGTCGGGGTGGTCTTT. Translating gives CASSEGVGVVF.

The J gene is TRBJ2-3, the V gene TRBV19; TRBD2 matches at 8 bases. The CDR3 length is 14 residues. Germline V gene sequence: CDR1 LNHDA, CDR2 SQIVND (reference sequence). With V trimmed by 8 bases and J by 3 bases, 7 bases remained unmatched. CDR3 sequence reads: CASYSGSVTDTQYF. The CDR3 nucleotides read TGTGCCAGTTACAGCGGGAGCGTGACAGATACGCAGTATTTT.

The V call is TRBV27, the J call TRBJ2-1, with 7 bases identical to TRBD1. V lost 6 bases to trimming and J lost 0 bases; unmatched junction nucleotides: 14. CDR1 and CDR2 (germline): MNHEY, SMNVEV (reference sequence). The length of the CDR3 is 18 residues. The CDR3 sequence: CASSPLRWDSGSYNEQFF. The CDR3 DNA reads TGTGCCAGCAGCCCCCTAAGGTGGGACAGTGGCTCCTACAATGAGCAGTTCTTC.

The CDR3 sequence: CASSLAQAAGVRGNEQFF. Written as DNA, the CDR3 is TGTGCCAGCAGCTTAGCGCAGGCAGCGGGAGTGCGGGGCAATGAGCAGTTCTTC. This chain uses TRBV7-2 with TRBJ2-1; 8 nucleotides agree with TRBD2. The germline V gene has CDR1 SGHTA and CDR2 FQGNSA. Germline trimming cut 0 bases from V and 6 bases from J; bases unmatched to any gene: 13. This CDR3 has 18 amino acids.

This clone is a singleton in its sample. This chain's CDR3 is CASRLTGSMNTEAFF. The CDR3 nucleotides read TGTGCCAGCAGACTGACAGGCTCGATGAACACTGAAGCTTTCTTT. The V and J genes are TRBV27 and TRBJ1-1; possibly TRBD1 for D (6 bases). The CDR3 runs to 15 residues. Trimming pared 6 bases from V and 0 bases from J, leaving 14 bases between. The germline V gene encodes CDR1 MNHEY and CDR2 SMNVEV (reference sequence).

The chain carries TRBV7-8 and TRBJ1-2, with 7 bases fitting TRBD1. This CDR3 is built from 14 residues. Trimming took 5 bases from V and 5 from J; bases not matched to a gene: 8. Germline values: CDR1 SGHVS, CDR2 FQNEAQ. The CDR3 DNA sequence: TGTGCCAGCAGCGCAACAGGGGTTTCATATGGCTACACCTTC. Amino acids: CASSATGVSYGYTF.

This chain connects TRBV27 to TRBJ1-2, with TRBD1 as a possible D gene (5 bases). The V gene lost 2 bases and the J gene lost 1 base, with 14 bases spanning the gap. From germline, CDR1 is MNHEY and CDR2 SMNVEV (reference sequence). There are 16 residues in the CDR3. The CDR3 region is CASSLVGGASNYGYTF. Written as DNA, the CDR3 is TGTGCCAGCAGTTTAGTGGGCGGGGCGAGTAACTATGGCTACACCTTC.

The chain employs TRBV5-1 and TRBJ2-7; maybe TRBD2 (6 bases). The CDR3 has 18 amino acids. With 2 bases removed from V and 3 bases from J, the gap between germline ends came to 24 bases. Germline V gene sequence: CDR1 SGHRS, CDR2 YFSETQ. The CDR3 coding sequence is TGCGCCAGCAGCTTTGGAGTGGTTGGAGGGTCCGGCTTCTACGAGCAGTACTTC. Translated: CASSFGVVGGSGFYEQYF.

The chain links TRBV28 to TRBJ2-5; D could derive from TRBD1 or TRBD2 (6 bases each). This CDR3 region has 14 residues. V was clipped by 3 bases and J by 5 bases, with 13 bases between them. Germline lookup yields CDR1 MDHEN and CDR2 SYDVKM. The CDR3 DNA sequence: TGTGCCAGCAGTTTTACAGGAGGGGGGGAGACCCAGTACTTC. Translation: CASSFTGGGETQYF.

The V gene is TRBV28, the J gene TRBJ2-1, with unresolved D. V was pared by 7 bases and J by 7 bases, with 14 bases between. Germline CDR1 MDHEN, CDR2 SYDVKM. The CDR3 contains 13 residues. CDR3 sequence (DNA): TGTGCCAGCACCCAAATAGGAGAAAATGAGCAGTTCTTC. Its protein product is CASTQIGENEQFF.